This T cell receptor (beta chain) was identified during a study of T cells in narcolepsy. The data were produced by immunoSEQ multiplex PCR, yet TCRdb's version contains in-frame clones alone and is incomplete. The sample holds over 30,000 clones; about 80% are singletons and the top ten take roughly 1.3%. Germline CDR1 is MDHEN and CDR2 is SYDVKM. V gave up 3 bases and J gave up 5 bases; unmatched junction bases: 3. The CDR3 length is 14 residues. This clone showed up just a few times. The receptor comes from a human donor with narcolepsy. The sequencing sample was made of CD45RA- memory CD4+ T cells from PBMCs. The J gene is TRBJ2-3, the V gene TRBV28; 9 positions match TRBD1. The CDR3, as DNA: TGTGCCAGCAGTTTGGGACAGGGTGGAGATACGCAGTATTTT. Protein: CASSLGQGGDTQYF.